This TCR beta chain was captured by sequencing in a study of T cells after yellow fever vaccination. Making TCR cDNA involved 5'RACE template switching, which added UMIs and a universal primer site. TCRdb used MiXCR to reprocess the 5' RACE reads, holding one entry per CDR3 protein. The sample has a few hundred thousand distinct CDR3 sequences; under 14% are singletons. General study results and limits: Clones that expanded after primary vaccination mostly reappeared after the booster (around 96% CD4, 88% CD8). A weaker but faster secondary response was observed, peaking on day 5 versus 15. There was a possibility that FACS-sorted repertoires contained abundant clonotypes contaminating from the bulk population.

Worth noting for this clonotype: What it binds is not known.

The starting material was PBMCs, obtained on the day of the first yellow fever vaccination. This TCR derives from a man aged 18 to 30 who received the YFV17D yellow fever vaccine.

The CDR3 DNA reads TGTGCCAGCAGTGGGGGCTTATCCTACAATGAGCAGTTCTTC. Translated: CASSGGLSYNEQFF. The V call is TRBV11-1, the J call TRBJ2-1; a weak D match, TRBD1 (6 bases). Germline CDR1 is SGHAT and CDR2 is FQDESV (reference sequence). The CDR3 runs to 14 residues. V lost 6 bases, J lost 1 base, and 10 bases lay in between.